One sample yielded the 30 T cell receptor beta chains listed below, sequenced in a study of T cells expressing NK-cell markers. TCRdb reprocessed the 5' RACE reads, keeping one entry per CDR3 protein, no DNA. The data include almost 450,000 distinct CDR3 sequences; the top ten clones carry 7.3%. Sequenced material: blood T cells: a sorted CD56 or NKG2C T cell subset, CD4+ or CD8+ T cells, or bulk PBMC T cells (not recorded which). These receptor sequences come from a woman aged 18 to 69 in good health.

V usage is TRBV7-2 and J usage is TRBJ2-5; TCRdb proposes TRBD1, but this gene call is untestable without DNA. The germline V gene encodes CDR1 SGHTA and CDR2 FQGNSA. This CDR3 spans 14 amino acids. CDR3 region: CASSPPGLPETQYF.

The chain has TRBV5-1 and TRBJ2-7; the D gene TCRdb calls, TRBD1, cannot be checked with no DNA. Germline values: CDR1 SGHRS, CDR2 YFSETQ. The CDR3 is made up of 14 amino acids. CDR3 amino acids: CASSTGWGSYEQYF.

The chain combines TRBV14 with TRBJ1-2. Per the germline V gene, CDR1 is SGHDN and CDR2 is FVKESK. The CDR3 covers 14 residues. The CDR3 sequence is CASSQEFLGYGYTF.

V and J are TRBV20-1 and TRBJ2-7; TCRdb proposes TRBD2, but this gene call is untestable without DNA. The CDR3 is made up of 13 amino acids. Germline lookup yields CDR1 DFQATT and CDR2 SNEGSKA (reference sequence). The CDR3 loop is CSAVGDLSYEQYF.

This chain connects TRBV3-1 to TRBJ1-6. Germline-derived CDR1 and CDR2 are LGHDT and YNNKEL (reference sequence). The CDR3 contains 14 residues. CDR3: CASSQGWENSPLHF.

The V gene is TRBV7-2, the J gene TRBJ2-1; the D call of TRBD2 rests on TCRdb alone, since no DNA is present to check it. Germline CDR1 reads SGHTA; CDR2 reads FQGNSA. CDR3 length: 14 amino acids. The CDR3 region is CASRGLAGRNEQFF.

This chain joins TRBV21-1 and TRBJ2-2; there is no DNA to check the TCRdb D call of TRBD1. TRBV21-1 is tagged as a pseudogene. CDR3 length: 18 residues. The CDR3 reads CASSTPTRTRENTGELFF.

V gene TRBV3-1 combines with J gene TRBJ1-1; the TRBD1 assignment by TCRdb is unverifiable without DNA. The length of the CDR3 is 14 residues. The V gene's germline CDR1 is LGHDT and CDR2 YNNKEL (reference sequence). CDR3 amino acids: CASSQQNRGDEAFF.

This chain's CDR3 is CASSYLDSGRNSYNEQFF. The rearrangement links TRBV6-2 or TRBV6-3 to TRBJ2-1; TCRdb gives TRBD2 as the D gene, but with no DNA this cannot be confirmed. This CDR3 comprises 18 residues. CDR1 and CDR2 (germline): MNHEY, SVGEGT.

The chain has TRBV7-8 and TRBJ2-2; no DNA is available, so the TRBD1 call from TCRdb remains unchecked. Germline V gene data show CDR1 as SGHVS and CDR2 as FQNEAQ. This CDR3 region has 17 residues. The chain's CDR3 is CASSPRISGANTGELFF.

The chain carries TRBV12-3 or TRBV12-4 and TRBJ1-5; the TRBD1 assignment by TCRdb is unverifiable without DNA. The CDR3 runs to 14 residues. CDR3 sequence: CASETGPANQPQHF.

The chain couples TRBV11-2 to TRBJ1-2. Germline V gene data show CDR1 as SGHAT and CDR2 as FQNNGV. The CDR3 sequence is 15 residues long. This CDR3 is CASSSLGGKDRGYTF.

The chain combines TRBV7-2 with TRBJ2-1; TCRdb names TRBD1, which stays unverified in the absence of DNA. The CDR3 loop spans 15 amino acids. Per the germline V gene, CDR1 is SGHTA and CDR2 is FQGNSA. The CDR3 region is CASSNTGGYYNEQFF.

The chain recombines TRBV20-1 with TRBJ2-1; the TCRdb call, TRBD1, lacks DNA for checking. CDR1 is DFQATT and CDR2 is SNEGSKA in the germline V gene (reference sequence). The CDR3 has 14 amino acids. The chain's CDR3 is CSVWGELDYNEQFF.

The chain employs TRBV5-1 and TRBJ1-2. The CDR3 loop spans 12 amino acids. Germline assignment: CDR1 SGHRS and CDR2 YFSETQ. CDR3 protein: CASSFSLERLFF.

This sequence joins TRBV6-1 and TRBJ1-5; TCRdb lists TRBD1, though no DNA is available to test this call. Germline V gives CDR1 MNHNS, CDR2 SASEGT. The length of the CDR3 is 16 residues. The CDR3 sequence is CASSPGQWVLGQPQHF.

The V call is TRBV7-9, the J call TRBJ2-5; with no DNA, the TCRdb D assignment of TRBD1 cannot be verified. Germline-derived CDR1 and CDR2 are SEHNR and FQNEAQ (reference sequence). The CDR3 runs to 15 residues. The CDR3 sequence: CASSSSGTGRETQYF. The full variable domain, rest sourced from reference TRBV7-9 and TRBJ2-5, is DTGVSQNPRHKITKRGQNVTFRCDPISEHNRLYWYRQTLGQGPEFLTYFQNEAQLEKSRLLSDRFSAERPKGSFSTLEIQRTEQGDSAMYLCASSSSGTGRETQYFGPGTRLLVL.

This chain connects TRBV20-1 to TRBJ1-1. The length of the CDR3 is 15 residues. Germline CDR1 and CDR2: DFQATT and SNEGSKA (reference sequence). The CDR3 spells CRAKFRGAGGTEAFF.

The chain combines TRBV29-1 with TRBJ1-1. CDR3 length: 12 amino acids. Per the germline V gene, CDR1 is SQVTM and CDR2 is ANQGSEA. This chain's CDR3 is CSVETAYTEAFF. Looking up the rest from reference TRBV29-1 and TRBJ1-1 gives the full variable domain: SAVISQKPSRDICQRGTSLTIQCQVDSQVTMMFWYRQQPGQSLTLIATANQGSEATYESGFVIDKFPISRPNLTFSTLTVSNMSPEDSSIYLCSVETAYTEAFFGQGTRLTVV.

The chain combines TRBV20-1 with TRBJ1-4. Germline CDR1 DFQATT, CDR2 SNEGSKA (reference sequence). This CDR3 is built from 11 residues. The chain's CDR3 is CSARDREKLFF.

The chain employs TRBV20-1 and TRBJ2-3; TCRdb indicates TRBD1, and absent DNA this call remains unverified. This CDR3 comprises 14 residues. Germline assignment: CDR1 DFQATT and CDR2 SNEGSKA (reference sequence). CDR3 in amino acids: CSAPRDPGTDTQYF.

This chain connects TRBV20-1 to TRBJ2-5; TCRdb designates TRBD2, a call that cannot be tested without DNA. Looked up from germline, CDR1 is DFQATT and CDR2 is SNEGSKA (reference sequence). The CDR3 is 17 residues long. This CDR3 reads CSARRPKRGAVGETQYF.

The chain carries TRBV7-2 and TRBJ2-3; TCRdb outputs TRBD1, but without DNA this stays unchecked. Germline CDR1 SGHTA, CDR2 FQGNSA. This CDR3 spans 16 amino acids. The CDR3 reads CASTPSRGGRGDTQYF.

The V gene is TRBV6-2 or TRBV6-3, the J gene TRBJ1-4; TCRdb returns TRBD1, unconfirmable since there is no DNA. The CDR3 is made up of 13 amino acids. Looked up from germline, CDR1 is MNHEY and CDR2 is SVGEGT. The CDR3 here is CARGTGTNEKLFF.

This CDR3 reads CASSQQGAYEQYF. The rearrangement uses TRBV12-3 or TRBV12-4 and TRBJ2-7; TCRdb lists TRBD1, though no DNA is available to test this call. CDR3 length: 13 amino acids.

This chain joins TRBV5-1 and TRBJ2-1; the TRBD1 assignment by TCRdb is unverifiable without DNA. The CDR3 covers 13 residues. Germline CDR1 SGHRS, CDR2 YFSETQ. CDR3 residues: CASSLYRDNEQFF. Together with reference TRBV5-1 and TRBJ2-1, the CDR3 gives the full variable domain: KAGVTQTPRYLIKTRGQQVTLSCSPISGHRSVSWYQQTPGQGLQFLFEYFSETQRNKGNFPGRFSGRQFSNSRSEMNVSTLELGDSALYLCASSLYRDNEQFFGPGTRLTVL.

The gene calls are TRBV7-6 and TRBJ1-2; TCRdb gives TRBD1 as the D gene, but with no DNA this cannot be confirmed. This CDR3 comprises 14 residues. In germline, CDR1 is SGHVS, CDR2 FNYEAQ. CDR3 loop: CASSSLRDTYGYTF.

The rearrangement links TRBV29-1 to TRBJ2-3; TCRdb picks TRBD1, but there is no DNA to check that call. This CDR3 spans 13 amino acids. Germline V lookup: CDR1 SQVTM, CDR2 ANQGSEA. CDR3 residues: CSVPGPDTDTQYF.

This rearrangement joins TRBV7-8 to TRBJ2-7. Per the germline V gene, CDR1 is SGHVS and CDR2 is FQNEAQ. The CDR3 is 15 amino acids. The CDR3 loop is CASRGLSGISYEQYF.

This rearrangement joins TRBV20-1 to TRBJ1-6. This CDR3 contains 15 residues. Germline assignment: CDR1 DFQATT and CDR2 SNEGSKA (reference sequence). Here the CDR3 reads CSALYDLAINSPLHF.